The 24 T cell receptor beta chains below were found in one sample sequenced in a study of T-cell reconstitution after alpha-beta-depleted transplantation in children. Construction of the TCRbeta library involved unique molecular identifiers. Each CDR3 protein gets one entry after TCRdb re-called the PCR reads with MiXCR. Seen here are fewer than 120,000 distinct CDR3 sequences, about a tenth observed once, and the top ten hold about 7.3%. The source was PBMCs from the stem cell graft donor, collected from the stem cell graft. The receptors originated from a human donor who donated a stem cell graft to a child with acute lymphoblastic leukemia.

This clonotype was found many times. J is TRBJ2-3 and V is TRBV5-1; TRBD2 matches 7 bases. CDR1 is SGHRS, CDR2 YFSETQ, per germline. Trimming at V came to 0 bases and at J to 9 bases, leaving 7 bases not matched to a gene. This CDR3 contains 14 residues. The CDR3 here is CASSLEGGALTQYF. CDR3 in DNA: TGCGCCAGCAGCTTGGAGGGAGGGGCCTTAACGCAGTATTTT.

This clonotype was detected many times. A read error may produce the germline difference seen at one junction end. J is TRBJ1-1 and V is TRBV5-1; a weak D match, TRBD1 (5 bases). CDR1 SGHRS and CDR2 YFSETQ come from the germline V gene. The CDR3 has 16 amino acids. The CDR3 loop is CASSLSSRGMKTEAFF. The CDR3 nucleotides are TGCGCCAGCAGCTTGAGTTCCCGGGGGATGAAGACTGAAGCTTTCTTT. The full variable domain, its missing parts supplied by reference TRBV5-1 and TRBJ1-1, is KAGVTQTPRYLIKTRGQQVTLSCSPISGHRSVSWYQQTPGQGLQFLFEYFSETQRNKGNFPGRFSGRQFSNSRSEMNVSTLELGDSALYLCASSLSSRGMKTEAFFGQGTRLTVV.

At least ten counts were recorded for this clonotype. The chain employs TRBV27 and TRBJ2-7, with D perhaps assigned TRBD1 or TRBD2 (5 bases each). The CDR3 sequence is 14 residues long. The V gene lost 4 bases and the J gene lost 6 bases, with 16 bases spanning the gap. Germline CDR1 is MNHEY and CDR2 is SMNVEV (reference sequence). The CDR3 protein is CASSSRRGRSEQYF. The CDR3 region has the DNA TGTGCCAGCAGTTCCCGTCGGGGCCGAAGCGAGCAGTACTTC.

This clonotype has ten or more counts. Compared with germline, one end of the junction differs, possibly owing to a read error. The chain employs TRBV7-2 and TRBJ2-3; tentative D call: TRBD2 (6 bases). This CDR3 has 15 residues. Germline V gene sequence: CDR1 SGHTA, CDR2 FQGNSA. CDR3 sequence: CASNLIGSQADTQYF. DNA for the CDR3: TGTGCCAGCAACTTAATCGGGAGTCAGGCAGATACGCAGTATTTT.

This clonotype came up many times. The rearrangement uses TRBV20-1 and TRBJ1-4; D remains ambiguous. Germline V lookup: CDR1 DFQATT, CDR2 SNEGSKA (reference sequence). This CDR3 has 14 amino acids. Between the trimmed V and J ends, which lost 2 bases and 8 bases, there was a span of 15 bases. CDR3 nucleotide sequence: TGCAGTGCTAGACCCTGGCCGGCCCCGGAAAAACTGTTTTTT. It encodes CSARPWPAPEKLFF.

This clonotype was recorded at least ten times. The J gene is TRBJ1-5, the V gene TRBV6-1, with D uncertain. Trimming took 0 bases from V and 0 from J, leaving 9 bases between them. CDR1 is MNHNS and CDR2 is SASEGT in the germline V gene. The CDR3 length is 16 residues. The CDR3 spells CASSEAPGYSNQPQHF. The CDR3 DNA follows: TGTGCCAGCAGTGAAGCGCCGGGGTATAGCAATCAGCCCCAGCATTTT.

This clonotype was recorded at least ten times. The V gene is TRBV11-2, the J gene TRBJ1-6; weak D call: TRBD1 (6 bases). The CDR3 totals 19 residues. Between the trimmed V and J ends, which lost 2 bases and 0 bases, there was a span of 17 bases. Germline V lookup: CDR1 SGHAT, CDR2 FQNNGV. Here the CDR3 reads CASSLRPGAGSSYNSPLHF. CDR3 bases: TGTGCCAGCAGCTTAAGACCGGGGGCGGGGAGCTCCTATAATTCACCCCTCCACTTT.

This clonotype was detected many times. J is TRBJ2-3 and V is TRBV9, with 11 bases that match TRBD1. The CDR3 is made up of 19 amino acids. The V gene's germline CDR1 is SGDLS and CDR2 YYNGEE. J gave up 2 bases and V 4 bases, and 15 bases lay outside the gene matches. CDR3: CASSFGQGASTTHTDTQYF. The CDR3 region has the DNA TGTGCCAGCAGCTTCGGACAGGGGGCGTCTACCACACACACAGATACGCAGTATTTT.

In its sample, this clonotype was seen many times. The chain employs TRBV6-1 and TRBJ1-4; the match to TRBD1 covers 12 bases. With 8 bases clipped from V and 7 bases from J, the junction kept 17 bases outside the gene matches. CDR1 and CDR2 (germline): MNHNS, SASEGT. The CDR3 runs to 18 residues. CDR3 coding DNA: TGTGCCAGCTATCGCCGGCGGGGACAGGGGGCGAATAGTGAAAAACTGTTTTTT. This codes for CASYRRRGQGANSEKLFF.

This clonotype came up many times. V is TRBV5-1 and J is TRBJ2-7; the D gene is possibly TRBD1 (6 bases). The CDR3 totals 14 residues. From germline, CDR1 is SGHRS and CDR2 YFSETQ. With 2 bases removed from V and 6 bases from J, the gap between germline ends came to 15 bases. CDR3 in amino acids: CASSFRTAWGEQYF. The CDR3 DNA reads TGCGCCAGCAGCTTCCGGACAGCGTGGGGCGAGCAGTACTTC.

This clonotype was picked up many times. The genes are TRBV4-1 and TRBJ2-3; 9 bases match TRBD2. CDR3 length equals 19 residues. Germline CDR1 and CDR2: MGHRA and YSYEKL. V was pared by 1 base and J by 3 bases, with 14 bases of the junction left unmatched. Here the CDR3 DNA reads TGCGCCAGCAGCCAAGTACGGGCGGGGGGGCGCGAGGGAACAGATACGCAGTATTTT. Protein: CASSQVRAGGREGTDTQYF.

This clonotype was counted at least ten times. This rearrangement joins TRBV2 to TRBJ2-1; 10 bases align to TRBD2. The CDR3 spans 18 residues. Trimming at V came to 4 bases and at J to 5 bases, leaving 14 bases not matched to a gene. Germline V gene data show CDR1 as SNHLY and CDR2 as FYNNEI. The CDR3 protein is CASSVTSGTPSTHNEQFF. CDR3 DNA sequence: TGTGCCAGCAGTGTAACTAGCGGGACCCCCTCAACCCACAATGAGCAGTTCTTC.

This clonotype was detected ten times or more. J is TRBJ1-1 and V is TRBV5-1; TRBD1 matches at 8 bases. J gave up 0 bases and V 0 bases, and 10 bases lay outside the gene matches. The CDR3 has 18 amino acids. The germline CDR1 and CDR2 sequences are SGHRS and YFSETQ. The CDR3 region has the DNA TGCGCCAGCAGCTTGGACCCGACAGGGGTACGGGTGAACACTGAAGCTTTCTTT. It codes for CASSLDPTGVRVNTEAFF.

In this sample, this clonotype turned up many times. This chain connects TRBV7-9 to TRBJ1-1, with D possibly being TRBD1 (5 bases). This CDR3 spans 14 amino acids. Germline CDR1 SEHNR, CDR2 FQNEAQ (reference sequence). V dropped 4 bases and J dropped 4 bases, with 13 bases sitting between them. DNA for the CDR3: TGTGCCAGCAGCTCCGGCGGGGGGGTCACTGAAGCTTTCTTT. Residues: CASSSGGGVTEAFF.

This clonotype is medium-sized (0.01 to 0.1%) in the sample. V usage is TRBV20-1 and J usage is TRBJ2-1, with D possibly being TRBD1 (6 bases). This CDR3 is built from 12 residues. Germline CDR1 DFQATT, CDR2 SNEGSKA (reference sequence). Trimming pared 3 bases from V and 13 bases from J, leaving 16 bases between. The CDR3: CSASEGVRKQFF. CDR3 sequence (DNA): TGCAGTGCTAGTGAGGGGGTTCGCAAACAGTTCTTC.

In this sample, this clonotype turned up many times. This chain uses TRBV7-2 with TRBJ2-3; 13 bases line up with TRBD2. CDR3 length: 18 residues. Looked up from germline, CDR1 is SGHTA and CDR2 is FQGNSA. After removal of 4 bases from V and 1 base from J, the junction contained 8 bases not matched to a gene. CDR3 sequence reads: CASSSPRTSGGRTDTQYF. The CDR3 DNA reads TGTGCCAGCAGCTCCCCTCGGACTAGCGGGGGACGCACAGATACGCAGTATTTT.

This clonotype was counted many times. The V gene is TRBV30, the J gene TRBJ2-3, with D maybe TRBD2 (6 bases). The germline gives CDR1 GTSNPN, CDR2 SVGIG (reference sequence). The CDR3 sequence is 15 residues long. The germline V and J ends were trimmed by 0 bases and 3 bases, with 13 bases remaining between them. CDR3 bases: TGTGCCTGGAGTGTAGGGGCGGGGTGGACAGATACGCAGTATTTT. As protein: CAWSVGAGWTDTQYF.

The sample holds many counts of this clonotype. The rearrangement uses TRBV10-3 and TRBJ2-1, with a tentative D call TRBD1 (6 bases). Trimming pared 7 bases from V and 3 bases from J, leaving 13 bases between. In germline, CDR1 is ENHRY, CDR2 SYGVKD. This CDR3 is built from 14 residues. The CDR3 region is CAINLQGFYNEQFF. The DNA for the CDR3 is TGTGCCATCAACCTACAGGGATTCTACAATGAGCAGTTCTTC.

This clonotype was seen at least ten times. CDR3 nucleotides: TGTGCCAGCAGTAAGGACAGGGGGCGTTACGAGCAGTACTTC. This gives the protein CASSKDRGRYEQYF. The chain has TRBV2 and TRBJ2-7; TRBD1 matches at 11 bases. Trimming at V came to 5 bases and at J to 4 bases, leaving 4 bases not matched to a gene. Germline CDR1 is SNHLY and CDR2 is FYNNEI. The CDR3 extends over 14 amino acids.

Concerning this clonotype: A read error is possible here, since a much larger clone lies one base away. V is TRBV21-1 and J is TRBJ2-7; the tabulated D call, TRBD2, remains unverified against the DNA. TRBV21-1 is a recognized pseudogene. CDR3 length: 14 amino acids. The CDR3 DNA reads TGTGCCAGCAGCAAGACGTGCCCTTCCTACGAGCAGTACTTC. It translates to CASSKTCPSYEQYF.

This clonotype appeared many times. This chain joins TRBV6-5 and TRBJ1-5; TRBD1 matches at 7 bases. The V and J ends lost 6 bases and 6 bases, in that order; junction bases with no gene match: 11. CDR1 and CDR2 from the germline V gene are MNHEY and SVGAGI. CDR3 size: 15 residues. Here the CDR3 reads CASRTGTHVGQPQHF. The CDR3 DNA reads TGTGCCAGCAGGACAGGGACCCACGTCGGTCAGCCCCAGCATTTT.

The V gene is TRBV12-3 or TRBV12-4, the J gene TRBJ2-1; TRBD2 matches at 12 bases. The length of the CDR3 is 17 residues. Unmatched junction bases numbered 12, after V lost 3 bases and J lost 9 bases. The CDR3 spells CASSFYRAASGGAEQFF. In DNA, the CDR3 is TGTGCCAGCAGTTTCTATAGGGCGGCTAGCGGGGGGGCTGAGCAGTTCTTC.

In this sample, this clonotype turned up many times. The chain has TRBV7-2 and TRBJ2-3; 9 bases align to TRBD2. The germline gives CDR1 SGHTA, CDR2 FQGNSA. The CDR3 totals 14 residues. The V gene end was trimmed by 5 bases and the J gene end by 10 bases; junction bases not matched to a gene: 10. The CDR3 DNA sequence: TGTGCCAGCAGCCATCCCCCGGGACTAGCTGCGCAGTATTTT. It yields the protein CASSHPPGLAAQYF.

At least ten counts were recorded for this clonotype. The chain has TRBV5-1 and TRBJ2-7, with D possibly matching TRBD1 (6 bases). Germline V gene lookup returns CDR1 SGHRS and CDR2 YFSETQ. The CDR3 consists of 14 residues. The V gene lost 1 base and the J gene lost 2 bases, with 10 bases spanning the gap. CDR3 protein: CASSLRGTTYEQYF. The CDR3 DNA reads as TGCGCCAGCAGCTTGCGAGGGACAACCTACGAGCAGTACTTC. The full variable domain, completed using reference TRBV5-1 and TRBJ2-7, is KAGVTQTPRYLIKTRGQQVTLSCSPISGHRSVSWYQQTPGQGLQFLFEYFSETQRNKGNFPGRFSGRQFSNSRSEMNVSTLELGDSALYLCASSLRGTTYEQYFGPGTRLTVT.